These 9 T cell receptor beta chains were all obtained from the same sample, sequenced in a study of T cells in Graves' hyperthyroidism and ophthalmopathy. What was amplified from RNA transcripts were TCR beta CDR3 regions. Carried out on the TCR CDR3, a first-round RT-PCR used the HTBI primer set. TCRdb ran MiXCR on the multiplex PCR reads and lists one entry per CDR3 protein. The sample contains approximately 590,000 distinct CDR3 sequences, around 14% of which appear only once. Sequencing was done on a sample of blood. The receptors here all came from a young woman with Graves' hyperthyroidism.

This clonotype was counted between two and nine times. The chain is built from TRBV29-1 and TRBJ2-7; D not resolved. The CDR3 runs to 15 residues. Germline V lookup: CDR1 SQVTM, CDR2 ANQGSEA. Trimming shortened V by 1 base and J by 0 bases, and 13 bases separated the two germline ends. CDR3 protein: CSVEVSNPGSYEQYF. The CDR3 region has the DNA TGCAGCGTTGAAGTTAGCAACCCAGGCTCCTACGAGCAGTACTTC.

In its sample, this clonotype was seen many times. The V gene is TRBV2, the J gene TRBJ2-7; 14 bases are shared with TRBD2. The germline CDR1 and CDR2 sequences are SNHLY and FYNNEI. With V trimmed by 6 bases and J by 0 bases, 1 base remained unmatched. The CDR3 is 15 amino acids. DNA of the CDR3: TGTGCCAGCAGGGGGACTAGCGGGAGCTCCTACGAGCAGTACTTC. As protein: CASRGTSGSSYEQYF.

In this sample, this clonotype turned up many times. CDR3 nucleotide sequence: TGCAGCGCCCTGGAGCAGGGCAATTCACCCCTCCACTTT. Amino acids: CSALEQGNSPLHF. This chain connects TRBV29-1 to TRBJ1-6; a weak D match, TRBD1 (5 bases). The CDR3 has 13 residues. V lost 7 bases to trimming and J lost 7 bases, with 14 bases between them. Per germline, CDR1 SQVTM and CDR2 ANQGSEA.

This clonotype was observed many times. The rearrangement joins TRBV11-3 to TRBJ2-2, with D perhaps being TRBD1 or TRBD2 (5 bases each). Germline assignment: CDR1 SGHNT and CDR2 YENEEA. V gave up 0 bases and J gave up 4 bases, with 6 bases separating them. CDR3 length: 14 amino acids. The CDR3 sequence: CASSLEGPTGELFF. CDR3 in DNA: TGTGCCAGCAGCTTAGAGGGACCCACCGGGGAGCTGTTTTTT.

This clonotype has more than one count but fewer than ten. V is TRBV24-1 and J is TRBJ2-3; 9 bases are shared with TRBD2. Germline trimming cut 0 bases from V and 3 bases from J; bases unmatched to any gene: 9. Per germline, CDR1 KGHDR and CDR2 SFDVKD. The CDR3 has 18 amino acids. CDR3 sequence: CATSDLPNSGSKTDTQYF. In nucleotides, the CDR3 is TGTGCCACCAGTGATTTGCCTAATAGCGGGAGTAAGACAGATACGCAGTATTTT.

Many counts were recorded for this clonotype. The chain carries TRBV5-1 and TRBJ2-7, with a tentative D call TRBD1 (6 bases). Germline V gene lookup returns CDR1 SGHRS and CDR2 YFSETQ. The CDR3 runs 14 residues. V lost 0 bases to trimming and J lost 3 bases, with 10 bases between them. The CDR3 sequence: CASSLGTVLYEQYF. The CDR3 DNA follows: TGCGCCAGCAGCTTGGGGACAGTTCTCTACGAGCAGTACTTC.

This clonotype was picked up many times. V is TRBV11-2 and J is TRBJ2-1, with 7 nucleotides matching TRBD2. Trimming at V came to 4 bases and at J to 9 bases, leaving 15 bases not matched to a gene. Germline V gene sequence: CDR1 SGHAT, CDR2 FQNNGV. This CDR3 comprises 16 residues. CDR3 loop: CASSYRSGISSSEQFF. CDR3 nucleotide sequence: TGTGCCAGCAGCTACCGGAGCGGGATTTCGAGTTCTGAGCAGTTCTTC. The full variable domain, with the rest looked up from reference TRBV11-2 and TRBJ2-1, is EAGVAQSPRYKIIEKRQSVAFWCNPISGHATLYWYQQILGQGPKLLIQFQNNGVVDDSQLPKDRFSAERLKGVDSTLKIQPAKLEDSAVYLCASSYRSGISSSEQFFGPGTRLTVL.

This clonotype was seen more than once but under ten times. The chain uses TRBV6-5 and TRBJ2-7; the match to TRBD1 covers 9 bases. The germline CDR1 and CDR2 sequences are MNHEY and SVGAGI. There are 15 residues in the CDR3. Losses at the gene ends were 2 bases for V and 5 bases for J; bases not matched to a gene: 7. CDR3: CASSYLQGALNEQYF. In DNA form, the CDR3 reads TGTGCCAGCAGTTACCTACAGGGGGCTTTAAACGAGCAGTACTTC.

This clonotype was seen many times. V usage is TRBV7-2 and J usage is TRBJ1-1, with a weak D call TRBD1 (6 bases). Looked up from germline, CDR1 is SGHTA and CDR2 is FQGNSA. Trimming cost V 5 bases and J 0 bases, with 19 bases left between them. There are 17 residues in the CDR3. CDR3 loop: CASSPSSRTAMNTEAFF. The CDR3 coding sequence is TGTGCCAGCAGCCCATCATCCAGGACAGCTATGAACACTGAAGCTTTCTTT.